Below are 19 T cell receptor beta chains sequenced from a single sample in a study of shared clonotypes between healthy human individuals. Clones were sequenced by immunoSEQ multiplex PCR, and TCRdb holds only the in-frame ones, with some missing. This sample has 2 million to 2.5 million clones; approximately 94% occur once, and the top ten carry roughly 1%. CD45RO-negative, CCR7-selected cells formed the naive CD8 fraction, which excluded terminally differentiated effector memory CD45RA+ cells. Sequences were obtained from naive CD8+ T cells sorted from blood. These receptors were collected from a man between 18 and 29 years old in good health.

This chain connects TRBV7-2 to TRBJ2-1; D possibly corresponds to TRBD2 (6 bases). The CDR3 covers 18 residues. CDR1 SGHTA and CDR2 FQGNSA come from the germline V gene. Trimming removed 4 bases from V and 2 bases from J, with 21 bases in between. CDR3 nucleotides: TGTGCCAGCAGCTCCGGCGGGGCGGAATGGGAGACCTACAATGAGCAGTTCTTC. Amino acid sequence: CASSSGGAEWETYNEQFF.

J is TRBJ1-4 and V is TRBV30; TRBD1 agrees at 9 bases. In germline, CDR1 is GTSNPN, CDR2 SVGIG (reference sequence). The V segment lost 4 bases and the J segment 6 bases; nucleotides outside the gene matches: 3. CDR3 length: 13 residues. Here the CDR3 DNA reads TGTGCCTGGAAGGGACAGGGTCATGAAAAACTGTTTTTT. Translated, it gives CAWKGQGHEKLFF.

This clone was recorded only once. The chain links TRBV13 to TRBJ1-1, with D unresolved. Trimming removed 5 bases from V and 5 bases from J, with 12 bases in between. This CDR3 is 13 amino acids long. Germline CDR1 reads PRHDT; CDR2 reads FYEKMQ (reference sequence). The CDR3 sequence is CASSRGSPTEAFF. In nucleotides, the CDR3 is TGTGCCAGCAGCCGTGGGAGTCCGACTGAAGCTTTCTTT.

Only one count was recorded for this clone. The chain couples TRBV4-2 to TRBJ2-3, with D possibly called TRBD1 or TRBD2 (5 bases each). V was pared by 0 bases and J by 4 bases, with 14 bases between. Germline V gene lookup returns CDR1 LGHNA and CDR2 YNFKEQ. The CDR3 consists of 16 residues. CDR3 amino acids: CASSQESLVGADTQYF. The CDR3 region has the DNA TGTGCCAGCAGCCAAGAGTCCCTAGTGGGGGCAGATACGCAGTATTTT.

The rearrangement uses TRBV20-1 and TRBJ2-1, with D tentatively TRBD2 (6 bases). The CDR3 extends over 10 amino acids. V gave up 6 bases and J gave up 9 bases, with 9 bases separating them. CDR1 and CDR2 from the germline V gene are DFQATT and SNEGSKA (reference sequence). The CDR3 here is CSARLVEQFF. The CDR3 DNA is TGCAGTGCGAGACTAGTTGAGCAGTTCTTC.

This chain links TRBV13 with TRBJ1-2; D is possibly TRBD1 (6 bases). Germline V gives CDR1 PRHDT, CDR2 FYEKMQ (reference sequence). V dropped 5 bases and J dropped 6 bases, with 13 bases sitting between them. There are 13 residues in the CDR3. CDR3 coding DNA: TGTGCCAGCAGCCAAGGGGGTCTTGATGGCTACACCTTC. Protein sequence: CASSQGGLDGYTF.

The CDR3 bases are TGTGCCAGTAGTATAGCGGGAGATCAGTACGAGCAGTACTTC. Translated: CASSIAGDQYEQYF. This rearrangement joins TRBV19 to TRBJ2-7; TRBD2 might be the D (6 bases). This CDR3 is built from 14 residues. V was shortened by 1 base and J by 4 bases, with 11 bases between the two germline ends. Germline CDR1 is LNHDA and CDR2 is SQIVND (reference sequence). The full variable domain, rest sourced from reference TRBV19 and TRBJ2-7, is DGGITQSPKYLFRKEGQNVTLSCEQNLNHDAMYWYRQDPGQGLRLIYYSQIVNDFQKGDIAEGYSVSREKKESFPLTVTSAQKNPTAFYLCASSIAGDQYEQYFGPGTRLTVT.

The chain couples TRBV27 to TRBJ2-1; perhaps TRBD2 as D (5 bases). The CDR3 spans 15 residues. In germline, CDR1 is MNHEY, CDR2 SMNVEV (reference sequence). The V gene lost 2 bases and the J gene lost 6 bases, with 14 bases spanning the gap. The CDR3 loop reads CASSLTSPGSNEQFF. The CDR3 region has the DNA TGTGCCAGCAGTTTAACCTCTCCGGGGTCCAATGAGCAGTTCTTC.

V is TRBV27 and J is TRBJ2-1, with 14 bases that match TRBD2. CDR3 length: 14 amino acids. Trimming took 8 bases from V and 3 from J; bases not matched to a gene: 0. CDR1 MNHEY and CDR2 SMNVEV come from the germline V gene (reference sequence). The CDR3 region is CASGTSGGYNEQFF. The CDR3 DNA reads TGTGCCAGCGGGACTAGCGGGGGCTACAATGAGCAGTTCTTC.

The genes are TRBV30 and TRBJ1-1; the D is unclear. The CDR3 is 11 amino acids. From germline, CDR1 is GTSNPN and CDR2 SVGIG (reference sequence). Trimming took off 4 bases at V and 4 bases at J, with 7 bases between the two ends. The CDR3 sequence is CAWTVSTEAFF. The DNA for the CDR3 is TGTGCCTGGACGGTTTCCACTGAAGCTTTCTTT.

The chain uses TRBV5-1 and TRBJ2-1; D unclear. CDR3 length equals 15 residues. Trimming shortened V by 0 bases and J by 4 bases, and 11 bases separated the two germline ends. The germline V gene encodes CDR1 SGHRS and CDR2 YFSETQ. The chain's CDR3 is CASSLERAAYNEQFF. CDR3 sequence (DNA): TGCGCCAGCAGCTTGGAACGGGCAGCTTACAATGAGCAGTTCTTC.

The rearrangement uses TRBV9 and TRBJ2-5, with D maybe TRBD2 (5 bases). CDR3 length equals 16 residues. In germline, CDR1 is SGDLS, CDR2 YYNGEE. V was cut by 0 bases and J by 3 bases, with 15 bases left in between. CDR3 in amino acids: CASSVEGLAWKETQYF. CDR3 DNA: TGTGCCAGCAGCGTAGAGGGTTTAGCGTGGAAAGAGACCCAGTACTTC.

A single count supports this clone. V is TRBV19 and J is TRBJ1-4, with D unresolved. Trimming shortened V by 0 bases and J by 7 bases, and 12 bases separated the two germline ends. This CDR3 is built from 15 residues. Germline V lookup: CDR1 LNHDA, CDR2 SQIVND (reference sequence). The DNA for the CDR3 is TGTGCCAGTAGTATAGAACTAGGGTTCGGTGAAAAACTGTTTTTT. It yields the protein CASSIELGFGEKLFF.

The J gene is TRBJ2-2, the V gene TRBV11-2; D uncertain. Germline V lookup: CDR1 SGHAT, CDR2 FQNNGV. This CDR3 region has 14 residues. The germline V and J ends were trimmed by 2 bases and 3 bases, with 7 bases remaining between them. The CDR3 loop is CASSLMADTGELFF. In DNA form, the CDR3 reads TGTGCCAGCAGCTTAATGGCCGACACCGGGGAGCTGTTTTTT.

This chain joins TRBV7-8 and TRBJ2-7; 7 bases align to TRBD1. Unmatched junction bases numbered 8, after V lost 0 bases and J lost 3 bases. The germline CDR1 and CDR2 sequences are SGHVS and FQNEAQ. CDR3 size: 16 residues. DNA of the CDR3: TGTGCCAGCAGCTTAGCTTCACAGGGGCGACTCTACGAGCAGTACTTC. It encodes CASSLASQGRLYEQYF.

The rearrangement uses TRBV28 and TRBJ2-7; 10 bases match TRBD1. CDR1 and CDR2 (germline): MDHEN, SYDVKM. The CDR3 is 16 residues long. The J segment lost 5 bases and the V segment lost 2 bases, leaving 9 bases of the junction unmatched. DNA of the CDR3: TGTGCCAGCAGTTTAACCCCGGGACAGGGGAGGGACGAGCAGTACTTC. Its translation: CASSLTPGQGRDEQYF.

The gene calls are TRBV6-1 and TRBJ2-7, with D unclear. With 6 bases removed from V and 0 bases from J, the gap between germline ends came to 9 bases. Germline V gives CDR1 MNHNS, CDR2 SASEGT. The CDR3 is 13 amino acids. This CDR3 reads CASRPGASYEQYF. For the CDR3, the DNA is TGTGCCAGCAGGCCAGGTGCCTCCTACGAGCAGTACTTC.

The genes are TRBV5-4 and TRBJ2-1, with 11 bases fitting TRBD2. The germline gives CDR1 SGHNT, CDR2 YYREEE (reference sequence). Losses at the gene ends were 1 base for V and 9 bases for J; bases not matched to a gene: 6. The CDR3 loop spans 15 amino acids. The CDR3: CASSLTGTSGSEQFF. DNA of the CDR3: TGTGCCAGCAGCTTGACCGGGACTAGCGGAAGTGAGCAGTTCTTC.

V gene TRBV21-1 combines with J gene TRBJ2-7. TRBV21-1 is a known pseudogene. The CDR3 runs 14 residues. The CDR3 is CASSKDTVPYEQYF. The CDR3 DNA sequence: TGTGCCAGCAGCAAAGACACGGTTCCCTACGAGCAGTACTTC.